These T cell receptor beta chains were read from a single sample in a study of cytomegalovirus exposure and HLA in healthy donors. The table came from immunoSEQ multiplex PCR; TCRdb's copy has only in-frame clones and leaves some out. The data show roughly 200,000 clones, approximately 80% seen once. Sequencing was done on a sample of PBMCs. The receptors were sampled from a woman aged 25-40 years in good health and CMV-seropositive. Both conserved end residues are part of each CDR3. The D gene is left open where the match is weak. A clone size is listed for some rows: how often the clone was seen (once, few, many), or a class if it is expanded.

D gene,J gene,V gene,clone size,CDR3 DNA,CDR3 protein
.,TRBJ1-3,TRBV2,.,TGTGCCAGCAGTGAATCTCCGGTCTCTGGAAACACCATATATTTT,CASSESPVSGNTIYF
.,TRBJ2-2,TRBV2,.,TGTGCCAGCAGCAACAGGGAAACCGGGGAGCTGTTTTTT,CASSNRETGELFF
.,TRBJ2-3,TRBV4-1,.,TGCGCCAGCAGCCAAGGAGGCAGGGAGGTCAGAGATACGCAGTATTTT,CASSQGGREVRDTQYF
.,TRBJ2-5,TRBV28,.,TGTGCCAGCAGTTTCGGTGGAAGCGGTCAAGAGACCCAGTACTTC,CASSFGGSGQETQYF
.,TRBJ2-7,TRBV9,once,TGTGCCAGCAGCGTAGTTCCGGGCTACGAGCAGTACTTC,CASSVVPGYEQYF
TRBD2,TRBJ2-5,TRBV27,few,TGTGCCAGCAGTTCCCGGACTAGCAGGGGAGAGACCCAGTACTTC,CASSSRTSRGETQYF
TRBD2,TRBJ2-7,TRBV11-2,.,TGTGCCAGCAGCTCGGGACTACAATACTCCTACGAGCAGTACTTC,CASSSGLQYSYEQYF
TRBD1,TRBJ2-7,TRBV6-5,.,TGTGCCAGCAGTTACTCGGGGGACAGCCTTTTCTACGAGCAGTACTTC,CASSYSGDSLFYEQYF
TRBD1,TRBJ2-1,TRBV15,.,TGTGCCACCAGCAGGATACGGGACAGCAGATACAATGAGCAGTTCTTC,CATSRIRDSRYNEQFF
TRBD1,TRBJ2-3,TRBV10-3,.,TGTGCCATCAGGACCGGGACAGGGACAGATACGCAGTATTTT,CAIRTGTGTDTQYF
.,TRBJ1-3,TRBV13,.,TGTGCCAGCAGCTCGACTGTCAACTCTGGAAACACCATATATTTT,CASSSTVNSGNTIYF
.,TRBJ1-2,TRBV7-9,.,TGTTCCAGCAGCTCCCTTTATGGCTACACCTTC,CSSSSLYGYTF
.,TRBJ2-1,TRBV19,.,TGTGCCAGTACTCACGATAGCGCCTACAATGAGCAGTTCTTC,CASTHDSAYNEQFF
.,TRBJ2-7,TRBV7-2,.,TGTGCCAGCAGCTTTGACTCCTCCTACGAGCAGTACTTC,CASSFDSSYEQYF
.,TRBJ1-5,TRBV28,.,TGTGCCAGCAGCCGGGGCGGGGGAGATCAGCCCCAGCATTTT,CASSRGGGDQPQHF
.,TRBJ2-1,TRBV7-9,.,TGTGCCAGCAGCCTCCCTAGCGCCTATCACAATGAGCAGTTCTTC,CASSLPSAYHNEQFF
.,TRBJ1-5,TRBV5-1,.,TGCGCCAGCAGCTTGGCAGGGTATCAGCCCCAGCATTTT,CASSLAGYQPQHF
.,TRBJ2-3,TRBV11-2,.,TGTGCCAGCAGCCAGGGTCCGAGAACAGATACGCAGTATTTT,CASSQGPRTDTQYF
TRBD1,TRBJ2-5,TRBV7-2,.,TGTGCCAGCAGCCTTGGCAGGGGGCCCCCCCAAGAGACCCAGTACTTC,CASSLGRGPPQETQYF
TRBD1,TRBJ2-6,TRBV19,.,TGTGCCAGTAGTATCCGTTATGAGACAGGGTCCGGGGCCAACGTCCTGACTTTC,CASSIRYETGSGANVLTF
TRBD2,TRBJ2-3,TRBV5-1,.,TGCGCCAGCAGCTCCGGACTAGCGGAGCCAGATACGCAGTATTTT,CASSSGLAEPDTQYF
.,TRBJ2-1,TRBV7-2,.,TGTGCCAGCAGCTTCGACGGCGGGTCCTACAATGAGCAGTTCTTC,CASSFDGGSYNEQFF